This is a list of T cell receptor beta chains from one sample in a study of blood T cell repertoires in COVID-19. Produced via immunoSEQ multiplex PCR; TCRdb's table is partial and in-frame only. The sample lists about 150,000 clones; 88% were seen once. The material sequenced was peripheral blood. These receptors were collected from a woman in her seventies with acute or convalescent COVID-19. Each CDR3 is given with its conserved first and last residue. The order of the fields is J gene, D gene, clone size, V gene, CDR3 protein, CDR3 DNA. D genes are given only for firm matches. Size tells how often a clone was seen (once, few, many) or the class of an expanded clone, and some rows leave it out.

j_call: TRBJ2-4
d_call: TRBD2
clone_size: -
v_call: TRBV5-6
cdr3_aa: CASSLPSGGPKAKNIQYF
cdr3_nt: TGTGCCAGCAGCTTGCCCAGCGGGGGGCCCAAGGCCAAAAACATTCAGTACTTC

j_call: TRBJ2-1
d_call: -
clone_size: -
v_call: TRBV3-1/TRBV3-2
cdr3_aa: CASSHKISEQFF
cdr3_nt: TGTGCCAGCAGCCACAAAATCAGTGAGCAGTTCTTC

j_call: TRBJ1-2
d_call: TRBD1
clone_size: -
v_call: TRBV5-5
cdr3_aa: CASSSTGGGGYTF
cdr3_nt: TGTGCCAGCAGCTCCACAGGGGGCGGTGGCTACACCTTC

j_call: TRBJ2-5
d_call: -
clone_size: -
v_call: TRBV5-1
cdr3_aa: CASSLLSQRGGETQYF
cdr3_nt: TGCGCCAGCAGCTTGTTGTCCCAGAGGGGGGGAGAGACCCAGTACTTC

j_call: TRBJ1-5
d_call: -
clone_size: -
v_call: TRBV4-3
cdr3_aa: CASSQEDRHNQPQHF
cdr3_nt: TGCGCCAGCAGCCAAGAAGACAGGCACAATCAGCCCCAGCATTTT

j_call: TRBJ1-5
d_call: TRBD1
clone_size: -
v_call: TRBV19
cdr3_aa: CASRGQGGQPQHF
cdr3_nt: TGTGCCAGTAGGGGACAGGGTGGTCAGCCCCAGCATTTT

j_call: TRBJ1-1
d_call: -
clone_size: -
v_call: TRBV12-3/TRBV12-4
cdr3_aa: CASSLARGTEAFF
cdr3_nt: TGTGCCAGCAGTTTAGCGCGGGGGACTGAAGCTTTCTTT

j_call: TRBJ1-2
d_call: -
clone_size: -
v_call: TRBV29-1
cdr3_aa: CSVELGARINYGYTF
cdr3_nt: TGCAGCGTTGAACTGGGGGCGCGGATTAACTATGGCTACACCTTC

j_call: TRBJ2-2
d_call: -
clone_size: -
v_call: TRBV30
cdr3_aa: CAWTGANTGELFF
cdr3_nt: TGTGCCTGGACAGGCGCGAACACCGGGGAGCTGTTTTTT

j_call: TRBJ1-1
d_call: -
clone_size: -
v_call: TRBV5-6
cdr3_aa: CASSRERNTEAFF
cdr3_nt: TGTGCCAGCAGCCGGGAACGGAACACTGAAGCTTTCTTT

j_call: TRBJ1-1
d_call: -
clone_size: -
v_call: TRBV19
cdr3_aa: CASADGGSAFF
cdr3_nt: TGTGCTTCGGCCGATGGGGGGTCTGCTTTCTTT

j_call: TRBJ1-2
d_call: -
clone_size: few
v_call: TRBV6-6
cdr3_aa: CASREQGRLDYGYTF
cdr3_nt: TGTGCCAGCAGAGAACAGGGTCGTCTCGACTATGGCTACACCTTC

j_call: TRBJ1-2
d_call: TRBD1
clone_size: -
v_call: TRBV28
cdr3_aa: CASSLWTGEGYTF
cdr3_nt: TGTGCCAGCAGTTTATGGACAGGGGAAGGCTACACCTTC

j_call: TRBJ1-4
d_call: -
clone_size: -
v_call: TRBV3-1/TRBV3-2
cdr3_aa: CASSQHSGAGEKLFF
cdr3_nt: TGTGCCAGCAGCCAACATTCCGGGGCGGGGGAAAAACTGTTTTTT